The present TCR beta chain was sequenced within a study of CD8 T cells in ankylosing spondylitis. Study conclusions and caveats: Reportedly, disease-linked clones are significantly enriched in ankylosing spondylitis patients' matched synovial fluid. Some of the motif variants had earlier been found in reactive arthritis patients' fluid and blood. Ankylosing spondylitis blood seemed to carry a telltale TCR beta motif made of several highly homologous variants.

Notes on this clonotype: The antigen is unknown.

This CDR3 comprises 15 residues. From germline, CDR1 is LGHDT and CDR2 YNNKEL (reference sequence). Trimming stripped 6 bases from V and 6 bases from J, with 19 bases between. By quantitative 5'-RACE with molecular barcodes, the TCR beta libraries were made. TCRdb reanalysed the 5' RACE reads using MiXCR and keeps one entry per CDR3 protein. The sample records some 330,000 distinct CDR3 sequences, approximately 8.2% being singletons. The receptor was derived from a male donor with ankylosing spondylitis. V usage is TRBV3-1 and J usage is TRBJ2-3, with D uncertain. The sample comprised blood, either unsorted or a sorted T cell fraction (not recorded which). The CDR3 DNA is TGTGCCAGCAGTCAAAACGACGCGATCTTGGATACGCAGTATTTT. It translates to CASSQNDAILDTQYF.